Following are 2 T cell receptor beta chains from one sample sequenced in a study of T cell responses to AZD1222 COVID-19 vaccine. The method was immunoSEQ multiplex PCR; TCRdb's version includes in-frame clones alone and lacks a portion of them. The sample holds 150,000 to 200,000 clones, over 80% seen once. The source material was peripheral blood, sampled 28 days after the second dose of the MenACWY control vaccine. Source of these receptors: an adult who received the MenACWY meningococcal vaccine as a control.

This chain joins TRBV5-4 and TRBJ2-2; D is unclear. Trimming removed 2 bases at V and 1 base at J, with 9 bases between. CDR3 size: 15 residues. Germline CDR1 is SGHNT and CDR2 is YYREEE (reference sequence). The CDR3 loop reads CASSLPNRNTGELFF. In nucleotides, the CDR3 is TGTGCCAGCAGCTTACCGAATAGGAACACCGGGGAGCTGTTTTTT.

The V gene is TRBV28, the J gene TRBJ2-7; a possible D gene is TRBD1 (5 bases). V was shortened by 3 bases and J by 4 bases, with 13 bases between the two germline ends. The germline V gene encodes CDR1 MDHEN and CDR2 SYDVKM. This CDR3 has 14 amino acids. The CDR3 region is CASSFPRDSYEQYF. The CDR3 DNA sequence: TGTGCCAGCAGTTTCCCTCGAGACAGTTACGAGCAGTACTTC. The full variable domain, in which reference TRBV28 and TRBJ2-7 provide the parts outside the CDR3, is DVKVTQSSRYLVKRTGEKVFLECVQDMDHENMFWYRQDPGLGLRLIYFSYDVKMKEKGDIPEGYSVSREKKERFSLILESASTNQTSMYLCASSFPRDSYEQYFGPGTRLTVT.